The clone carrying this T cell receptor (beta chain) appeared a few times. This record comes from a study of blood T cell repertoires in COVID-19. Across the whole study: Sites in the United States, Italy and Spain provided acute and convalescent COVID-19 samples. Sources were T cells, B-cell-depleted T cells, or PBMCs; the material itself was cDNA or gDNA.

As processed by the authors: Cell counts per sample came from amplifying reference gene primers. Profiling relied on immunoSEQ multiplex PCR, and the TCRdb table lists in-frame clones only, not all of them. V, J and clone size were drawn from that table, and D and trimming were deduced from the DNA. The sample lists some 210,000 clones, 84% occurring once. V shed 5 bases, J shed 4 bases, and the junction held 23 bases outside the gene matches. CDR3 length: 20 amino acids. CDR1 and CDR2 (germline): SGHRS, YFSETQ. Sequencing was carried out using peripheral blood. The TCR comes from a woman aged 50 to 65 with active or convalescent COVID-19. The chain combines TRBV5-1 with TRBJ1-1; 10 bases are a match to TRBD1. CDR3 protein: CASSLNRRDRGIRGGTEAFF. In DNA form, the CDR3 reads TGCGCCAGCAGTTTGAATCGCCGGGACAGGGGAATAAGGGGTGGCACTGAAGCTTTCTTT.